This T cell receptor beta chain was recorded in a study of blood T cells in healthy people across ages. This CDR3 has 15 amino acids. V lost 1 base and J 3 bases, leaving 13 bases between the germline ends. From germline, CDR1 is MNHNS and CDR2 SASEGT. A second about 7 to 11 cycle PCR used barcoded and J-beta primers. TCRdb itself ran the 5' RACE reads through MiXCR, one entry per CDR3 protein. This table holds approximately 1,000,000 distinct CDR3 sequences, under 55% found once. The chain carries TRBV6-1 and TRBJ2-7; D is uncertain. The material sequenced was blood. The sequence derives from a woman between 55 and 75 years old in good health. CDR3 sequence reads: CASSEEVGVGYEQYF. The CDR3 nucleotides read TGTGCCAGCAGTGAAGAGGTGGGTGTGGGCTACGAGCAGTACTTC.